This TCR beta chain originates from a study of T cell repertoires in cytomegalovirus infection. About the research overall: The public TCR beta signatures pointed to both CMV infection and matching HLA type.

Study conclusions and caveats: Summed frequency of shared TCR beta families picked out CMV carriers who also had the relevant HLA. HLA-C-restricted TCR beta clonotypes specific for CMV led the ex vivo response.

This clonotype turned up a few times. The antigen remains undetermined. Germline V lookup: CDR1 DFQATT, CDR2 SNEGSKA (reference sequence). V was shortened by 7 bases and J by 2 bases, with 16 bases between the two germline ends. The CDR3 extends over 14 amino acids. TCRdb independently ran MiXCR on the reads; one entry per CDR3 protein. The table includes about 310,000 distinct CDR3 sequences, under 20% detected once. The receptor's source is a human donor in good health (CMV status not recorded). Some clones in this sample may be carry-over from other donors' samples. Sequences were obtained from PBMCs. The chain has TRBV20-1 and TRBJ2-3; tentative D call: TRBD2 (7 bases). DNA of the CDR3: TGCAGTGGGGGGGGCGATCACCACACAGATACGCAGTATTTT. It translates to CSGGGDHHTDTQYF.